The clone carrying this T cell receptor beta chain was recorded at least ten times. Here immunoSEQ multiplex PCR was the method, and the copy in TCRdb shows in-frame clones only, minus some. In the table there are over 150,000 clones, around 96% of which are singletons. This entry is derived from a study of cytomegalovirus exposure and HLA in healthy donors. The TCR comes from a young woman in good health and CMV-seronegative. Input material: PBMCs.

Here the CDR3 DNA reads TGTGCCAGCTCAGAGCTCTCTGGGGCCAACGTCCTGACTTTC. It is translated as CASSELSGANVLTF. The V and J genes are TRBV18 and TRBJ2-6; D is uncertain. Trimming pared 5 bases from V and 0 bases from J, leaving 5 bases between. Germline values: CDR1 KGHSH, CDR2 LQKENI. CDR3 length equals 14 residues. Together with reference TRBV18 and TRBJ2-6, the CDR3 gives the full variable domain: NAGVMQNPRHLVRRRGQEARLRCSPMKGHSHVYWYRQLPEEGLKFMVYLQKENIIDESGMPKERFSAEFPKEGPSILRIQQVVRGDSAAYFCASSELSGANVLTFGAGSRLTVL.